Sequencing of this TCR beta chain was carried out in a study of shared clonotypes between healthy human individuals. Donors comprised only Caucasian adults living in Nashville, Tennessee. Division of CD4+ cells produced a CD45RA+ naive subset and a CD45RA-negative memory subset. Findings of the study overall: Blood was the sole source, and tissue repertoires probably differ.

Assay runs were performed at deep level. Only in-frame clones appear in the TCRdb table, and some are missing; sequencing was by immunoSEQ multiplex PCR. The repertoire includes under 2.5 million clones, under 95% of them detected once, and more than 0.35% sits in the top ten. Germline CDR1 reads KGHSH; CDR2 reads LQKENI. This CDR3 is 15 amino acids long. With 3 bases removed from V and 4 bases from J, the gap between germline ends came to 15 bases. A note on this clone: Its antigen is still unknown.

The sample comprised naive CD4+ T cells from PBMCs. Subset denoted: CD45RA+ positively selected. The clonotype comes from a man younger than 35 in good health. Some clones in this sample may be carry-over from other donors' samples. The chain recombines TRBV18 with TRBJ1-1; D perhaps matches TRBD1 (6 bases). The CDR3 reads CASSPDRGASTEAFF. CDR3 in DNA: TGTGCCAGCTCACCTGACCGGGGGGCCTCCACTGAAGCTTTCTTT. The whole variable domain, filled in from reference TRBV18 and TRBJ1-1, reads NAGVMQNPRHLVRRRGQEARLRCSPMKGHSHVYWYRQLPEEGLKFMVYLQKENIIDESGMPKERFSAEFPKEGPSILRIQQVVRGDSAAYFCASSPDRGASTEAFFGQGTRLTVV.